The T cell receptor beta chain described here comes from a study of blood T cells in healthy people across ages. Broader study findings: The authors considered diversity estimates from one million T cells to be underestimates. The study could not conclusively compare naive and antigen-experienced cells, given its unsorted PBMCs.

Trimming cost V 1 base and J 0 bases, with 5 bases left between them. Germline V gene sequence: CDR1 KGHDR, CDR2 SFDVKD. The CDR3 has 14 amino acids. Of note for this clonotype: The target antigen is unknown.

Through a sample-barcoded 5' primer and a J-beta primer mix, a second PCR was run for roughly 6 to 12 cycles. TCRdb redid the calling of the 5' RACE reads with MiXCR, one entry per CDR3 protein. The profile shows about 1.6 million distinct CDR3 sequences, about 31% of them singletons. The material sequenced was blood. The sequence came from a woman aged 25-40 years in good health. This chain joins TRBV24-1 and TRBJ1-2; D is ambiguous. The CDR3 protein is CATSDFSANYGYTF. The CDR3 region has the DNA TGTGCCACCAGTGATTTCTCGGCTAACTATGGCTACACCTTC.